The clone carrying this T cell receptor beta chain appeared many times. From germline, CDR1 is SEHNR and CDR2 FQNEAQ (reference sequence). CDR3 length equals 13 residues. Between the trimmed V and J ends, which lost 2 bases and 8 bases, there was a span of 10 bases. cDNA synthesis was performed by 5'RACE with 10-nucleotide random UMIs. From the 5' RACE reads, TCRdb called clonotypes with MiXCR, one entry per CDR3 protein. Among under 100,000 distinct CDR3 sequences listed, around 4% were seen once. This sample is drawn from a study of neurological immune-mediated disorders. Time point indicated: longitudinal time-point 3.

Specimen: PBMCs. This TCR derives from an older woman with multiple sclerosis. The V and J genes are TRBV7-9 and TRBJ1-3; D is possibly TRBD1 (5 bases). The DNA for the CDR3 is TGTGCCAGCAGCTTAATGGGGGGAGACACCATATATTTT. Translation: CASSLMGGDTIYF.